This entry lists 22 T cell receptor beta chains sequenced from one sample in a study of blood T cells in healthy people across ages. Using a J-beta primer mix together with a sample-barcoded 5' primer, a second PCR was run for roughly 7 to 12 cycles. Using its own MiXCR run on the 5' RACE reads, TCRdb lists one record per CDR3 protein. The table has 1.2 million to 1.5 million distinct CDR3 sequences, 55% to 75% seen once. Material: blood. Receptors were obtained from a man aged 18 to 35 in good health.

The chain combines TRBV5-1 with TRBJ2-7, with a possible D match to TRBD1 (6 bases). Germline CDR1 reads SGHRS; CDR2 reads YFSETQ. Trimming cost V 2 bases and J 4 bases, with 16 bases left between them. This CDR3 spans 15 amino acids. This CDR3 is CASSLAGEPGYEQYF. CDR3 coding DNA: TGCGCCAGCAGCTTAGCAGGGGAACCGGGGTACGAGCAGTACTTC.

The chain recombines TRBV29-1 with TRBJ2-7; the match to TRBD1 covers 8 bases. V trimming: 4 bases; J trimming: 3 bases; junction bases outside the gene matches: 14. CDR1 and CDR2 from the germline V gene are SQVTM and ANQGSEA. The CDR3 consists of 16 residues. CDR3 nucleotide sequence: TGCAGCGTTGTAAGGCAGGGGGCCCATTTTAACTACGAGCAGTACTTC. Its protein is CSVVRQGAHFNYEQYF.

V and J are TRBV12-3 or TRBV12-4 and TRBJ2-7; no definite D call. With 3 bases removed from V and 0 bases from J, the gap between germline ends came to 9 bases. The CDR3 loop spans 14 amino acids. CDR3 sequence (DNA): TGTGCCAGCAGTTTCCACCTGGCCTCCTACGAGCAGTACTTC. Its translation is CASSFHLASYEQYF.

The chain recombines TRBV4-3 with TRBJ1-6; 7 bases are a match to TRBD1. The CDR3 runs 20 residues. J lost 2 bases, V lost 0 bases, and 13 bases had no gene match. CDR1 is LGHNA and CDR2 is YSLEER in the germline V gene. CDR3 bases: TGCGCCAGCAGCCAAGATCCTAACGCAGGGGGACTGGCCTATAATTCACCCCTCCACTTT. Translation gives CASSQDPNAGGLAYNSPLHF.

The chain uses TRBV19 and TRBJ1-1; D gene unclear. The V end lost 7 bases, the J end lost 1 base, and 10 bases lay between the germline ends. CDR1 is LNHDA and CDR2 is SQIVND in the germline V gene (reference sequence). The CDR3 loop spans 13 amino acids. The CDR3 sequence: CASTNLGNTEAFF. In DNA, the CDR3 is TGTGCCAGTACCAACCTCGGGAACACTGAAGCTTTCTTT.

This clonotype was picked up a small number of times. This chain links TRBV28 with TRBJ2-5, with a tentative D call TRBD1 (6 bases). This CDR3 has 14 amino acids. Germline values: CDR1 MDHEN, CDR2 SYDVKM. V lost 1 base to trimming and J lost 6 bases, with 12 bases between them. This CDR3 is CASSLLRGGKTQYF. In nucleotides, the CDR3 is TGTGCCAGCAGTTTATTAAGAGGGGGAAAGACCCAGTACTTC.

This clonotype appeared a few times. J is TRBJ2-1 and V is TRBV29-1; TRBD2 matches 9 bases. This CDR3 has 17 residues. In germline, CDR1 is SQVTM, CDR2 ANQGSEA. Trimming removed 6 bases from V and 8 bases from J; junction bases left unmatched: 20. The CDR3 protein is CSVLVPSEREVTDEQFF. The CDR3 coding sequence is TGCAGCGTCCTCGTGCCTAGTGAGCGGGAGGTTACGGATGAGCAGTTCTTC.

The chain is built from TRBV9 and TRBJ2-7; tentative D call: TRBD2 (5 bases). V dropped 0 bases and J dropped 7 bases, with 14 bases sitting between them. Germline V gene sequence: CDR1 SGDLS, CDR2 YYNGEE. CDR3 length: 14 amino acids. CDR3 DNA: TGTGCCAGCAGCGTAGGTCTAGAATCGGGAGAGCAGTACTTC. This translates into CASSVGLESGEQYF.

This clonotype was picked up a small number of times. The V call is TRBV5-6, the J call TRBJ2-7; D is undetermined. The CDR3 sequence is 15 residues long. Germline V lookup: CDR1 SGHDT, CDR2 YYEEEE. Trimming pared 4 bases from V and 1 base from J, leaving 15 bases between. CDR3 coding DNA: TGTGCCAGCAGCCCCGTTGATGGGCTATCCTACGAGCAGTACTTC. Its protein product is CASSPVDGLSYEQYF.

This sequence joins TRBV2 and TRBJ2-3; no reliable D call. CDR1 is SNHLY and CDR2 is FYNNEI in the germline V gene. The germline V and J ends were trimmed by 5 bases and 2 bases, with 17 bases remaining between them. The length of the CDR3 is 16 residues. Here the CDR3 DNA reads TGTGCCAGCAGTTATACCGACTCCACAACCACAGATACGCAGTATTTT. It codes for CASSYTDSTTTDTQYF.

The chain recombines TRBV20-1 with TRBJ2-5; D not certain. This CDR3 has 14 residues. From germline, CDR1 is DFQATT and CDR2 SNEGSKA (reference sequence). Between the trimmed V and J ends, which lost 4 bases and 3 bases, there was a span of 15 bases. The CDR3 loop is CSAKPVSFKETQYF. The CDR3 region has the DNA TGCAGTGCTAAACCCGTTTCCTTTAAAGAGACCCAGTACTTC.

The table lists this clonotype with a few counts. This rearrangement joins TRBV29-1 to TRBJ2-1, with D perhaps TRBD2 (7 bases). The CDR3 runs 15 residues. V was pared by 4 bases and J by 8 bases, with 21 bases between. The germline CDR1 and CDR2 sequences are SQVTM and ANQGSEA. In DNA, the CDR3 is TGCAGCGTTGCTGGGGGGGAGGGACACGGCGATGAGCAGTTCTTC. It specifies CSVAGGEGHGDEQFF.

A few counts support this clonotype. The chain recombines TRBV7-9 with TRBJ2-5, with D possibly TRBD2 on 5 matching bases. With the DNA end fitting TRBJ2-7 better, the J assignment may be wrong. Germline loops: CDR1 SEHNR, CDR2 FQNEAQ (reference sequence). This CDR3 spans 12 amino acids. The CDR3 here is CASSLETTEQYF. CDR3 DNA sequence: TGTGCCAGCAGTTTGGAGACTACCGAGCAGTACTTC.

The CDR3 loop reads CASSYGYFNEQFF. The CDR3 nucleotides read TGTGCCAGCAGTTATGGCTATTTCAATGAGCAGTTCTTC. The V gene is TRBV27, the J gene TRBJ2-1; D gene ambiguous. V was shortened by 4 bases and J by 6 bases, with 10 bases between the two germline ends. Germline CDR1 and CDR2: MNHEY and SMNVEV (reference sequence). The CDR3 has 13 residues.

Here the CDR3 reads CASRAEMSTDTQYF. CDR3 DNA sequence: TGTGCCAGCAGGGCGGAGATGAGCACAGATACGCAGTATTTT. The rearrangement links TRBV3-1 to TRBJ2-3, with no clear D. Germline CDR1 and CDR2: LGHDT and YNNKEL (reference sequence). This CDR3 region has 14 residues. The V and J ends lost 6 bases and 0 bases respectively, with 10 bases between them.

The rearrangement links TRBV12-3 or TRBV12-4 to TRBJ1-5, with 9 bases fitting TRBD1. The trim removed 6 bases at V and 6 bases at J, leaving 3 bases unmatched. This CDR3 spans 13 amino acids. The CDR3 loop reads CASSGTGIQPQHF. The CDR3 nucleotides are TGTGCCAGCAGCGGGACAGGGATTCAGCCCCAGCATTTT.

This sequence joins TRBV6-2 or TRBV6-3 and TRBJ2-3, with 8 bases identical to TRBD1. The germline V gene encodes CDR1 MNHEY and CDR2 SVGEGT. The CDR3 runs to 15 residues. The V segment lost 6 bases and the J segment 4 bases; nucleotides outside the gene matches: 9. DNA of the CDR3: TGTGCCAGCAGCCCAGGGGGCGGTGAGGCAGATACGCAGTATTTT. It specifies CASSPGGGEADTQYF.

The rearrangement links TRBV25-1 to TRBJ2-1; TRBD1 is a possible D gene (6 bases). V lost 7 bases, J lost 9 bases, and 13 bases lay in between. The CDR3 contains 12 residues. Germline values: CDR1 MGHDK, CDR2 SYGVNS. CDR3 DNA sequence: TGTGCCAGCAAACAGGGCTTCGCTGAGCAGTTCTTC. Protein product: CASKQGFAEQFF. The whole variable domain, remainder taken from reference TRBV25-1 and TRBJ2-1, is EADIYQTPRYLVIGTGKKITLECSQTMGHDKMYWYQQDPGMELHLIHYSYGVNSTEKGDLSSESTVSRIRTEHFPLTLESARPSHTSQYLCASKQGFAEQFFGPGTRLTVL.

This chain links TRBV29-1 with TRBJ1-6; TRBD1 matches at 7 bases. Germline lookup yields CDR1 SQVTM and CDR2 ANQGSEA. The CDR3 runs to 13 residues. V shed 4 bases and J 10 bases; nucleotides not matched to a gene: 7. As DNA, the CDR3 is TGCAGCGTTGGGCAGGGGGAAGGCTCACCCCTCCACTTT. Amino acid sequence: CSVGQGEGSPLHF.

This clonotype came up once. The chain uses TRBV30 and TRBJ2-7; 11 positions agree with TRBD1. Losses at the gene ends were 2 bases for V and 0 bases for J; bases not matched to a gene: 3. The V gene's germline CDR1 is GTSNPN and CDR2 SVGIG (reference sequence). The length of the CDR3 is 15 residues. CDR3 sequence reads: CAWSIGTGGSYEQYF. The CDR3 coding sequence is TGTGCCTGGAGTATTGGGACAGGGGGCTCCTACGAGCAGTACTTC.

The J gene is TRBJ1-5, the V gene TRBV25-1, with 7 positions matching TRBD1. This CDR3 has 14 amino acids. The V gene's germline CDR1 is MGHDK and CDR2 SYGVNS. With 4 bases clipped from V and 4 bases from J, the junction kept 4 bases outside the gene matches. The CDR3 region is CASSGAGGNQPQHF. The CDR3, as DNA: TGTGCCAGCAGTGGTGCAGGGGGGAATCAGCCCCAGCATTTT.

This clonotype was detected only a few times. The chain combines TRBV6-5 with TRBJ1-1; unclear D gene. The germline V and J ends were trimmed by 0 bases and 1 base, with 9 bases remaining between them. Per germline, CDR1 MNHEY and CDR2 SVGAGI. This CDR3 is built from 15 residues. The chain's CDR3 is CASSYSGQPNTEAFF. CDR3 nucleotide sequence: TGTGCCAGCAGTTACTCGGGTCAGCCGAACACTGAAGCTTTCTTT.